The rows below give T cell receptor beta chains drawn from one sample of a study of cytomegalovirus exposure and HLA in healthy donors. Measured with immunoSEQ multiplex PCR; TCRdb has only the in-frame clones, and not every one. The data hold 130,000 to 150,000 clones, with about two thirds observed a single time. The source material was PBMCs. These receptors came from a woman aged 18-30 years in good health and CMV-seronegative. CDR3s include the opening cysteine and the closing phenylalanine or tryptophan. The order of the fields is clone size, D gene, V gene, J gene, CDR3 DNA, CDR3 protein. D genes are given only for firm matches. A clone size is listed for some rows: how often the clone was seen (once, few, many), or a class if it is expanded.

NA	TRBD1	TRBV6-1	TRBJ1-1	TGTGCCAGCAGTGAGCAGGGGGGCACTGAAGCTTTCTTT	CASSEQGGTEAFF
NA	NA	TRBV6-5	TRBJ2-7	TGTGCCAGCAGTTATACGGCAGGGGTAGCCTACGAGCAGTACTTC	CASSYTAGVAYEQYF
NA	NA	TRBV27	TRBJ1-5	TGTGCCAGCAGGGGACACCAGGTGAATCAGCCCCAGCATTTT	CASRGHQVNQPQHF
NA	NA	TRBV7-9	TRBJ1-1	TGTGCCAGCAACTCGGAGGGGTACACTGAAGCTTTCTTT	CASNSEGYTEAFF
NA	NA	TRBV5-1	TRBJ1-1	TGCGCCAGCAGCTTACAGGACAGCTGGAAGGCTGAAGCTTTCTTT	CASSLQDSWKAEAFF
few	NA	TRBV7-9	TRBJ1-2	TGTGCCAGCAGCTTAACAGGGCCCTACTATGGCTACACCTTC	CASSLTGPYYGYTF
NA	TRBD2	TRBV5-1	TRBJ2-1	TGCGCCAGCAGCTTCGCTAGCGGGAGCTCCTACAATGAGCAGTTCTTC	CASSFASGSSYNEQFF
NA	TRBD2	TRBV11-2	TRBJ2-3	TGTGCCAGCAGCTCCCAGGCGGGGGTTCCCACAGATACGCAGTATTTT	CASSSQAGVPTDTQYF
NA	NA	TRBV20-1	TRBJ2-5	TGCAGTGCTAGCCTCCAAGAGACCCAGTACTTC	CSASLQETQYF
NA	NA	TRBV11-2	TRBJ2-5	TGTGCCAGCAGCTTAACTGGGGACTGGGGGATGGTGACCCAGTACTTC	CASSLTGDWGMVTQYF
NA	NA	TRBV25-1	TRBJ2-3	TGTGCCAGCAGTGACTACGGCGGCTCGGTCACAGATACGCAGTATTTT	CASSDYGGSVTDTQYF
NA	TRBD1	TRBV27	TRBJ1-1	TGTGCCAGCAGTTGGAAACAGGGGAGGACTGAAGCTTTCTTT	CASSWKQGRTEAFF
NA	NA	TRBV6-5	TRBJ1-2	TGTGCCAGCAGTTCCCGCCCAGACTTAGGAGGCTACACCTTC	CASSSRPDLGGYTF